These 30 T cell receptor beta chains were sequenced from one sample in a study of CD8 T cells in ankylosing spondylitis. Overall study results and limits: A motif of eight or nine highly homologous TCR beta variants was seen as apparently characteristic of ankylosing spondylitis blood.

Their antigen targets remain unknown. TCRdb processed the 5' RACE reads anew with MiXCR; each CDR3 protein has one entry. This table holds 750,000 to 850,000 distinct CDR3 sequences, 12% found once. The source material was blood, either unsorted or a sorted T cell fraction (not recorded which). The source is a male donor with ankylosing spondylitis.

V is TRBV7-3 and J is TRBJ2-2; the match to TRBD2 covers 8 bases. Looked up from germline, CDR1 is SGHTA and CDR2 is FQGTGA. The trim removed 4 bases at V and 5 bases at J, leaving 9 bases unmatched. This CDR3 has 16 amino acids. DNA for the CDR3: TGTGCCAGCAGCTCCCGGGGGGGTTTGGAGACCGGGGAGCTGTTTTTT. This gives the protein CASSSRGGLETGELFF. The complete variable domain, with remaining parts taken from reference TRBV7-3 and TRBJ2-2, reads GAGVSQTPSNKVTEKGKYVELRCDPISGHTALYWYRQSLGQGPEFLIYFQGTGAADDSGLPNDRFFAVRPEGSVSTLKIQRTERGDSAVYLCASSSRGGLETGELFFGEGSRLTVL.

Only a few counts were recorded for this clonotype. The chain couples TRBV24-1 to TRBJ2-3, with TRBD1 as a possible D gene (6 bases). The CDR3 consists of 14 residues. Germline CDR1 KGHDR, CDR2 SFDVKD. V was cut by 5 bases and J by 4 bases, with 12 bases left in between. The DNA for the CDR3 is TGTGCCACCAGTGGATACAGGGCTCCAGATACGCAGTATTTT. It encodes CATSGYRAPDTQYF.

This clonotype was observed many times. The rearrangement joins TRBV10-3 to TRBJ2-7; the D gene is possibly TRBD1 (6 bases). Germline V gene data show CDR1 as ENHRY and CDR2 as SYGVKD. This CDR3 is built from 12 residues. The V and J ends lost 10 bases and 0 bases respectively, with 10 bases between them. The DNA of the CDR3 is TGTGCCACCTGGGACATCTCCTACGAGCAGTACTTC. This translates into CATWDISYEQYF.

This clonotype was observed at least ten times. V and J are TRBV6-2 or TRBV6-3 and TRBJ2-5; no clear D. With 2 bases removed from V and 4 bases from J, the gap between germline ends came to 5 bases. Germline V gives CDR1 MNHEY, CDR2 SVGEGT. The CDR3 sequence is 12 residues long. CDR3 residues: CASSYHRETQYF. The CDR3 nucleotides are TGTGCCAGCAGTTACCACCGAGAGACCCAGTACTTC.

The V call is TRBV7-9, the J call TRBJ2-1; possible D gene TRBD2, 6 bases. Trimming pared 2 bases from V and 6 bases from J, leaving 20 bases between. The germline gives CDR1 SEHNR, CDR2 FQNEAQ (reference sequence). There are 17 residues in the CDR3. Here the CDR3 reads CASSLRGRESVPNEQFF. CDR3 nucleotide sequence: TGTGCCAGCAGCTTACGAGGACGGGAGTCCGTTCCCAATGAGCAGTTCTTC.

In this sample, this clonotype turned up a few times. The V gene is TRBV15, the J gene TRBJ2-7; D may be TRBD1 (5 bases). Germline V gene data show CDR1 as LNHNV and CDR2 as YYDKDF (reference sequence). The CDR3 spans 12 residues. V was pared by 0 bases and J by 9 bases, with 9 bases between. The CDR3 coding sequence is TGTGCCACCAGCAGAGACAGGGTTGGGCAGTACTTC. It specifies CATSRDRVGQYF.

This clonotype appeared many times. The gene calls are TRBV24-1 and TRBJ1-1; D is uncertain. In germline, CDR1 is KGHDR, CDR2 SFDVKD. V was shortened by 4 bases and J by 2 bases, with 7 bases between the two germline ends. This CDR3 comprises 13 residues. CDR3 sequence: CATSEDGNTEAFF. Here the CDR3 DNA reads TGTGCCACCAGTGAGGACGGAAACACTGAAGCTTTCTTT.

J is TRBJ1-2 and V is TRBV12-3 or TRBV12-4; 8 bases map to TRBD1. V lost 6 bases and J lost 7; bases outside the gene matches: 7. The CDR3 has 13 residues. The chain's CDR3 is CASRWTGYGGYTF. CDR3 sequence (DNA): TGTGCCAGCAGATGGACAGGGTATGGTGGCTACACCTTC.

J is TRBJ1-6 and V is TRBV28, with D perhaps matching TRBD1 (5 bases). With 2 bases removed from V and 12 bases from J, the gap between germline ends came to 11 bases. The CDR3 is 13 amino acids. Germline CDR1 and CDR2: MDHEN and SYDVKM. CDR3 protein: CASSLRGGRPLHF. For the CDR3, the DNA is TGTGCCAGCAGTTTAAGGGGTGGTCGACCCCTCCACTTT.

The CDR3 DNA follows: TGTGCCAGCAGCCGTGGAGGGGGCCATCTCTACGAGCAGTACTTC. Protein: CASSRGGGHLYEQYF. The chain combines TRBV3-1 with TRBJ2-7; possibly TRBD1 for D (7 bases). Germline assignment: CDR1 LGHDT and CDR2 YNNKEL (reference sequence). The ends were cut back, 4 bases at V and 3 bases at J, with 16 bases in the middle. This CDR3 is built from 15 residues.

This clonotype was detected ten times or more. The V gene is TRBV5-1, the J gene TRBJ1-1; 10 bases line up with TRBD1. This CDR3 has 16 amino acids. J was trimmed by 5 bases and V by 4 bases; bases with no gene match: 11. Germline V gene data show CDR1 as SGHRS and CDR2 as YFSETQ. CDR3 loop: CASSLGTGDLGTEAFF. The CDR3 DNA sequence: TGCGCCAGCAGCCTTGGGACAGGGGACCTGGGGACTGAAGCTTTCTTT.

The sample holds a few counts of this clonotype. The CDR3 spells CASSQARGPNSPLHF. The CDR3 DNA is TGCGCCAGCAGCCAGGCGCGGGGACCGAATTCACCCCTCCACTTT. The genes are TRBV4-1 and TRBJ1-6, with D perhaps TRBD1 (5 bases). The CDR3 has 15 residues. Germline V gene data show CDR1 as MGHRA and CDR2 as YSYEKL. V was trimmed by 3 bases and J by 7 bases, leaving 13 bases between them.

This clonotype has a handful of counts. This chain joins TRBV24-1 and TRBJ2-7; D is uncertain. V was shortened by 5 bases and J by 6 bases, with 16 bases between the two germline ends. Germline CDR1 reads KGHDR; CDR2 reads SFDVKD. This CDR3 contains 14 residues. In DNA, the CDR3 is TGTGCCACCAGTGCGGCGGAGAGTCTCTCCGAGCAGTACTTC. The encoded protein is CATSAAESLSEQYF.

This chain joins TRBV5-1 and TRBJ2-5, with D perhaps being TRBD1 or TRBD2 (5 bases each). V was shortened by 3 bases and J by 5 bases, with 14 bases between the two germline ends. This CDR3 is 14 amino acids long. Germline V CDR1 and CDR2: SGHRS, YFSETQ. CDR3 sequence reads: CASSWWGSPETQYF. The CDR3 nucleotides are TGCGCCAGCAGCTGGTGGGGGTCTCCTGAGACCCAGTACTTC.

This clonotype has more than one count but fewer than ten. The chain links TRBV27 to TRBJ1-1; D call uncertain. V was shortened by 2 bases and J by 13 bases, with 17 bases between the two germline ends. CDR1 and CDR2 from the germline V gene are MNHEY and SMNVEV (reference sequence). This CDR3 is 13 amino acids long. CDR3 sequence reads: CASSLSRTLGIFF. CDR3 nucleotide sequence: TGTGCCAGCAGTTTAAGTCGGACCCTGGGGATTTTCTTT.

The chain uses TRBV7-9 and TRBJ2-7; D might be TRBD1 (6 bases). Germline V lookup: CDR1 SEHNR, CDR2 FQNEAQ (reference sequence). Between the trimmed V and J ends, which lost 5 bases and 2 bases, there was a span of 16 bases. The CDR3 contains 15 residues. DNA of the CDR3: TGTGCCAGCAGCCGCTTCCAAGGGGACACCTACGAGCAGTACTTC. Its translation is CASSRFQGDTYEQYF.

The rearrangement uses TRBV4-2 and TRBJ1-6; 8 nucleotides agree with TRBD1. This CDR3 contains 15 residues. The V segment lost 4 bases and the J segment 11 bases; nucleotides outside the gene matches: 10. Germline V gene data show CDR1 as LGHNA and CDR2 as YNFKEQ. The CDR3 DNA reads as TGTGCCAGCAGCCGGGACCGGACAGGGCAGCCACCCCTCCACTTT. As protein: CASSRDRTGQPPLHF.

This clonotype was picked up a small number of times. The chain combines TRBV7-2 with TRBJ1-5; D call uncertain. The CDR3 length is 15 residues. CDR1 and CDR2 from the germline V gene are SGHTA and FQGNSA. V lost 2 bases and J 6 bases, leaving 14 bases between the germline ends. CDR3 DNA: TGTGCCAGCAGCTTATACCGGGGTCTCGGTCAGCCCCAGCATTTT. This translates into CASSLYRGLGQPQHF. The whole variable domain, remainder taken from reference TRBV7-2 and TRBJ1-5, is GAGVSQSPSNKVTEKGKDVELRCDPISGHTALYWYRQSLGQGLEFLIYFQGNSAPDKSGLPSDRFSAERTGGSVSTLTIQRTQQEDSAVYLCASSLYRGLGQPQHFGDGTRLSIL.

On this clonotype: It may be a read error: a sequence one base away is much more abundant. The rearrangement links TRBV20-1 to TRBJ1-4, with D perhaps TRBD1 (5 bases). Germline lookup yields CDR1 DFQATT and CDR2 SNEGSKA (reference sequence). The CDR3 loop spans 15 amino acids. The CDR3 spells CSAHLGWGSNEKLIF. The CDR3 region has the DNA TGCAGTGCTCACCTCGGGTGGGGGTCTAATGAAAAACTGATTTTT.

Notes on this clonotype: At one of its ends the junction is not consistent with the germline gene, which may arise from a read error. This chain links TRBV6-1 with TRBJ1-1; D unclear. The CDR3 has 14 amino acids. The germline V gene encodes CDR1 MNHNS and CDR2 SASEGT. The chain's CDR3 is CASSQAGPRAEAFF. The CDR3 nucleotides are TGTGCCAGCAGTCAAGCCGGCCCTAGGGCTGAAGCTTTCTTT.

This clonotype has only a few counts. The chain uses TRBV27 and TRBJ2-7, with 9 bases that match TRBD2. The CDR3 has 17 residues. From germline, CDR1 is MNHEY and CDR2 SMNVEV (reference sequence). The trim removed 4 bases at V and 0 bases at J, leaving 10 bases unmatched. CDR3 DNA: TGTGCCAGCAGTTCCTATCCGACTAGCGGAATCTCCTACGAGCAGTACTTC. Translated, it gives CASSSYPTSGISYEQYF.

This CDR3 is CAISEGQFPETQYF. The CDR3 bases are TGTGCCATCAGTGAGGGTCAGTTCCCAGAGACCCAGTACTTC. V and J are TRBV10-3 and TRBJ2-5; D is uncertain. CDR1 and CDR2 from the germline V gene are ENHRY and SYGVKD. The CDR3 has 14 amino acids. V was pared by 2 bases and J by 4 bases, with 11 bases between.

This clonotype has more than one count but fewer than ten. The CDR3 region is CASGLVLRTQGRNTIYF. The CDR3 DNA is TGTGCTAGTGGTTTGGTCCTTAGGACTCAAGGCCGAAACACCATATATTTT. This chain uses TRBV12-5 with TRBJ1-3, with D hard to call. Germline V gives CDR1 LGHNT, CDR2 FRNRAP. V was pared by 0 bases and J by 5 bases, with 17 bases between. This CDR3 is built from 17 residues.

Ten or more counts support this clonotype. The chain joins TRBV20-1 to TRBJ1-1; D is unresolved. Per germline, CDR1 DFQATT and CDR2 SNEGSKA (reference sequence). The CDR3 totals 11 residues. Trimming removed 4 bases from V and 4 bases from J, with 7 bases in between. Written as DNA, the CDR3 is TGCAGTGCTAATTCTTTCACTGAAGCTTTCTTT. Protein sequence: CSANSFTEAFF.

The CDR3 here is CASSLATGGSTEAFF. The DNA for the CDR3 is TGCGCCAGCAGCTTAGCGACAGGGGGGAGCACTGAAGCTTTCTTT. This rearrangement joins TRBV5-1 to TRBJ1-1, with 9 bases aligning to TRBD1. The CDR3 totals 15 residues. With 2 bases clipped from V and 4 bases from J, the junction kept 6 bases outside the gene matches. The germline CDR1 and CDR2 sequences are SGHRS and YFSETQ.

This clonotype is judged medium-sized (0.01 to 0.1%). V is TRBV29-1 and J is TRBJ2-1, with D perhaps TRBD1 (5 bases). The CDR3 has 13 residues. Trimming pared 8 bases from V and 10 bases from J, leaving 21 bases between. Germline CDR1 SQVTM, CDR2 ANQGSEA. The CDR3: CSLASGALGEQFF. The CDR3 DNA reads as TGCAGCCTCGCGTCTGGGGCACTCGGGGAGCAGTTCTTC.

This clonotype was counted between two and nine times. V gene TRBV6-5 combines with J gene TRBJ1-6; D remains unclear. V lost 4 bases to trimming and J lost 9 bases, with 10 bases between them. This CDR3 region has 13 residues. The germline V gene has CDR1 MNHEY and CDR2 SVGAGI. The CDR3 is CASSSLRFSPLHF. In DNA, the CDR3 is TGTGCCAGCAGTTCTCTCCGCTTTTCACCCCTCCACTTT.

A few counts support this clonotype. J is TRBJ1-1 and V is TRBV28; D perhaps matches TRBD1 (5 bases). The V end lost 4 bases, the J end lost 9 bases, and 9 bases lay between the germline ends. Germline assignment: CDR1 MDHEN and CDR2 SYDVKM. CDR3 size: 11 residues. In DNA form, the CDR3 reads TGTGCCAGCAGTTATTGGGGGAAAGCTTTCTTT. It translates to CASSYWGKAFF.

This chain links TRBV4-3 with TRBJ1-2; 7 nucleotides line up with TRBD1. The germline V gene has CDR1 LGHNA and CDR2 YSLEER. The CDR3 length is 14 residues. V dropped 5 bases and J dropped 8; count of bases not matched to a gene: 11. For the CDR3, the DNA is TGCGCCAGCAGCTATGGACAGGACCTGGCCGGCTACACCTTC. It codes for CASSYGQDLAGYTF.

This chain joins TRBV20-1 and TRBJ1-1, with D unresolved. In germline, CDR1 is DFQATT, CDR2 SNEGSKA (reference sequence). The CDR3 consists of 14 residues. Trimming took off 4 bases at V and 1 base at J, with 13 bases between the two ends. The CDR3 region has the DNA TGCAGTGCTACCATGGGTTCGGCGAACACTGAAGCTTTCTTT. Protein product: CSATMGSANTEAFF.